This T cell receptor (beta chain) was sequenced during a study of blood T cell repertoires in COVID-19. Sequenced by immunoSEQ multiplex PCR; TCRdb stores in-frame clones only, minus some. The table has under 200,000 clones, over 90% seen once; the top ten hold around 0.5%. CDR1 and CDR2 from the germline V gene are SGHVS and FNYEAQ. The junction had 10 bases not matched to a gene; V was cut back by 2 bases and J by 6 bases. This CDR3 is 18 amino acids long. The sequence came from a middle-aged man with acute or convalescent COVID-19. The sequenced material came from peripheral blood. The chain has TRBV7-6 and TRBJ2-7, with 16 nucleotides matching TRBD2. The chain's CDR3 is CASSLSPGTSGRALEQYF. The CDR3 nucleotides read TGTGCCAGCAGCTTATCTCCCGGGACTAGCGGGAGGGCCCTCGAGCAGTACTTC.